The 13 T cell receptor beta chains below were found in one sample sequenced in a study of cytomegalovirus exposure and HLA in healthy donors. Primers included in the PCR were 60 Vbeta and 13 Jbeta primers. The assay was immunoSEQ multiplex PCR, and TCRdb's table has in-frame clones only and misses some. The sample lists some 120,000 clones; over 60% were seen once. Sequencing used PBMCs. The receptors derive from a human donor in good health.

V and J are TRBV6-5 and TRBJ2-1, with a tentative D call TRBD1 (5 bases). The CDR3 has 13 residues. CDR1 and CDR2 (germline): MNHEY, SVGAGI. The ends were cut back, 6 bases at V and 3 bases at J, with 9 bases in the middle. The CDR3 loop reads CASSDRFYNEQFF. The CDR3 DNA reads as TGTGCCAGCAGCGACAGATTCTACAATGAGCAGTTCTTC.

This clone came up once. CDR3 region: CASSRTDSHSYEQYF. In nucleotides, the CDR3 is TGCGCCAGCAGCCGAACGGACTCCCACTCCTACGAGCAGTACTTC. The chain links TRBV4-1 to TRBJ2-7; TRBD2 is a possible D gene (5 bases). The CDR3 is 15 amino acids. CDR1 is MGHRA and CDR2 is YSYEKL in the germline V gene. The V end was cut by 4 bases, the J end by 0 bases, with 13 bases between.

The chain has TRBV7-9 and TRBJ2-1; TRBD1 is a possible D gene (5 bases). From germline, CDR1 is SEHNR and CDR2 FQNEAQ (reference sequence). Trimming stripped 6 bases from V and 5 bases from J, with 11 bases between. The CDR3 runs to 13 residues. Here the CDR3 reads CASRTTENNEQFF. The CDR3 DNA reads as TGTGCCAGCAGGACGACAGAGAACAATGAGCAGTTCTTC. Variable domain in full (rest from reference TRBV7-9 and TRBJ2-1): DTGVSQNPRHKITKRGQNVTFRCDPISEHNRLYWYRQTLGQGPEFLTYFQNEAQLEKSRLLSDRFSAERPKGSFSTLEIQRTEQGDSAMYLCASRTTENNEQFFGPGTRLTVL.

J is TRBJ1-5 and V is TRBV29-1; D may be TRBD1 (5 bases). Trimming took off 4 bases at V and 5 bases at J, with 21 bases between the two ends. The CDR3 is made up of 16 amino acids. Germline lookup yields CDR1 SQVTM and CDR2 ANQGSEA. The CDR3 DNA reads as TGCAGCGTTGTATCCAAGACTTTAAGGGGATATCAGCCCCAGCATTTT. It translates to CSVVSKTLRGYQPQHF.

This clone was counted between two and nine times. Here the CDR3 DNA reads TGTGCCAGCAGCTTGGAGGGGCGAGGGGGAAGAGATACGCAGTATTTT. Its protein is CASSLEGRGGRDTQYF. The rearrangement joins TRBV5-8 to TRBJ2-3; D might be TRBD1 (6 bases). V was trimmed by 0 bases and J by 5 bases, leaving 16 bases between them. The CDR3 is 16 amino acids. Germline lookup yields CDR1 SGHTS and CDR2 YDEGEE.

This clone turned up a few times. The chain employs TRBV4-1 and TRBJ1-1, with D maybe TRBD1 (6 bases). Germline V gives CDR1 MGHRA, CDR2 YSYEKL. V lost 4 bases and J 0 bases, leaving 9 bases between the germline ends. The CDR3 is 14 residues long. The CDR3 region is CASSPDRMNTEAFF. The CDR3 DNA sequence: TGCGCCAGCAGCCCCGACAGGATGAACACTGAAGCTTTCTTT.

The genes are TRBV13 and TRBJ2-3, with 8 bases fitting TRBD2. Trimming removed 4 bases from V and 5 bases from J; junction bases left unmatched: 14. This CDR3 is 17 amino acids long. The germline V gene encodes CDR1 PRHDT and CDR2 FYEKMQ (reference sequence). CDR3 nucleotides: TGTGCCAGCAGCTCCAGGACGGGACTAGGGCTCCTAGATACGCAGTATTTT. It encodes CASSSRTGLGLLDTQYF.

The V gene is TRBV18, the J gene TRBJ2-1; TRBD2 agrees at 12 bases. This CDR3 is 17 amino acids long. The germline CDR1 and CDR2 sequences are KGHSH and LQKENI. Losses at the gene ends were 6 bases for V and 6 bases for J; bases not matched to a gene: 12. The CDR3 coding sequence is TGTGCCAGCTCCCCCTTACTAGCGGGGGGTAAAGGCAATGAGCAGTTCTTC. Residues: CASSPLLAGGKGNEQFF. Full variable domain (missing parts from reference TRBV18 and TRBJ2-1): NAGVMQNPRHLVRRRGQEARLRCSPMKGHSHVYWYRQLPEEGLKFMVYLQKENIIDESGMPKERFSAEFPKEGPSILRIQQVVRGDSAAYFCASSPLLAGGKGNEQFFGPGTRLTVL.

This chain links TRBV27 with TRBJ2-7; possibly TRBD2 for D (6 bases). The V gene lost 4 bases and the J gene lost 7 bases, with 11 bases spanning the gap. The CDR3 runs 12 residues. CDR1 is MNHEY and CDR2 is SMNVEV in the germline V gene (reference sequence). The CDR3 sequence is CASSSGGGEQYF. The CDR3 nucleotides are TGTGCCAGCAGTTCCGGTGGGGGGGAGCAGTACTTC.

This chain links TRBV18 with TRBJ1-3; D is possibly TRBD1 (6 bases). V was cut by 5 bases and J by 1 base, with 12 bases left in between. The V gene's germline CDR1 is KGHSH and CDR2 LQKENI. This CDR3 has 15 amino acids. DNA for the CDR3: TGTGCCAGCTCATTGTCAGGGGAATCTGGAAACACCATATATTTT. Translated: CASSLSGESGNTIYF.

This chain uses TRBV6-1 with TRBJ1-5, with D possibly matching TRBD1 (6 bases). Germline V gene lookup returns CDR1 MNHNS and CDR2 SASEGT. V was shortened by 2 bases and J by 7 bases, with 15 bases between the two germline ends. The CDR3 runs to 15 residues. The CDR3, as DNA: TGTGCCAGCAGTGAATACGAGGGTAGGGGGCAGCCCCAGCATTTT. Protein sequence: CASSEYEGRGQPQHF.

The chain is built from TRBV6-4 and TRBJ1-5; D is ambiguous. The germline V and J ends were trimmed by 5 bases and 5 bases, with 10 bases remaining between them. The germline V gene encodes CDR1 MRHNA and CDR2 SNTAGT. The CDR3 sequence is 13 residues long. Here the CDR3 DNA reads TGTGCCAGCAGTAACAGCCCCGATCAGCCCCAGCATTTT. Translating it yields CASSNSPDQPQHF.

The rearrangement joins TRBV6-6 to TRBJ2-1, with TRBD2 matching 7 bases. Germline values: CDR1 MNHNY, CDR2 SVGAGI (reference sequence). This CDR3 contains 16 residues. Losses at the gene ends were 2 bases for V and 4 bases for J; bases not matched to a gene: 8. CDR3 loop: CASSYASGGKYNEQFF. Written as DNA, the CDR3 is TGTGCCAGCAGTTACGCTAGCGGAGGCAAATACAATGAGCAGTTCTTC.